This TCR beta chain was found in a study of T cells in Graves' hyperthyroidism and ophthalmopathy. RNA transcripts gave rise to amplified TCR beta CDR3 regions. The study used the HTBI primer set for a first-round RT-PCR of the TCR CDR3. TCRdb re-called the multiplex PCR reads with MiXCR, one entry per CDR3 protein. The data contain around 490,000 distinct CDR3 sequences, about 20% of them singletons. CDR1 and CDR2 from the germline V gene are DFQATT and SNEGSKA (reference sequence). V was pared by 4 bases and J by 5 bases, with 14 bases between. The CDR3 has 13 residues. The sequence was obtained from a man aged 35 to 55 with Graves' ophthalmopathy. The chain has TRBV20-1 and TRBJ2-5, with D perhaps being TRBD1 or TRBD2 (5 bases each). Sample: blood. The CDR3 nucleotides are TGCAGTGCTAAACCCGGGGCCGGTGAGACCCAGTACTTC. Encoded protein: CSAKPGAGETQYF.